This TCR delta chain was sequenced during a study of gammadelta T cells in human blood. TCRdb re-processed the RT-PCR reads using CATT. The data contain under 1,000 delta-chain clones, over 60% of them seen just once; the ten biggest clones take up around 30%. This clone is deemed hyperexpanded. Its target is unknown. Other DNA sequences in this specimen translate into the identical CDR3. The V and J ends lost 3 bases and 7 bases, in that order; junction bases with no gene match: 7. The CDR3 spans 15 residues. The germline V gene has CDR1 GEAIGNYY and CDR2 EKD. Study-wide findings and caveats: Microbial exposure reportedly appeared to drive polyclonal expansion of innate gamma-delta T cells right after birth.

The sequence came from a human donor. This chain joins TRDV2 and TRDJ1, with 13 bases identical to TRDD3. Sequenced input: Vgamma9Vdelta2 gamma-delta T cells from adult blood. CDR3 sequence: CACDSILGDTGKLIF. The CDR3 bases are TGTGCCTGTGACTCAATACTGGGGGATACGGGTAAACTCATCTTT.